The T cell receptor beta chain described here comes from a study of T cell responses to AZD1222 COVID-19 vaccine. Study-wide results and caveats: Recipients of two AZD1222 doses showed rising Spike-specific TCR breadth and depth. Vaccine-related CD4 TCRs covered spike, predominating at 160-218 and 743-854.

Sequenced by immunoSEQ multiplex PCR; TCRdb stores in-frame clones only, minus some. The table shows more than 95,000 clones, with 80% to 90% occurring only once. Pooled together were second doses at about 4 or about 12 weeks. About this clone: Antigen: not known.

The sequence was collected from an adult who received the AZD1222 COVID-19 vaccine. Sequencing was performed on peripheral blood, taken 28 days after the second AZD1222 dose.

The chain's CDR3 is CASSQGGLLPGGYTF. The CDR3 coding sequence is TGCGCCAGCAGCCAAGGTGGGCTATTGCCCGGTGGCTACACCTTC. The chain employs TRBV4-1 and TRBJ1-2; no definite D call. Deletions cut 1 base from V and 7 bases from J, with 16 bases between. CDR1 and CDR2 from the germline V gene are MGHRA and YSYEKL. The CDR3 contains 15 residues.